These 27 T cell receptor beta chains were all obtained from the same sample, sequenced in a study of identical twins. TCRdb reprocessed the 5' RACE reads with MiXCR, giving one entry per CDR3 protein. The profile shows roughly 570,000 distinct CDR3 sequences, over 8.5% of them singletons. This sample was also put to use in a study of yellow fever vaccine responses in identical twins.

Sequencing used PBMCs. The receptors come from a woman younger than 30 in good health.

This clonotype has ten or more counts. The genes are TRBV10-2 and TRBJ2-7; D may be TRBD2 (6 bases). V was clipped by 6 bases and J by 2 bases, with 17 bases between them. This CDR3 spans 15 amino acids. Germline-derived CDR1 and CDR2 are WSHSY and SAAADI. This chain's CDR3 is CASRDSRTTAYEQYF. The DNA of the CDR3 is TGCGCCAGCAGGGACTCACGGACTACCGCCTACGAGCAGTACTTC.

Ten or more counts support this clonotype. V is TRBV20-1 and J is TRBJ2-7; TRBD1 aligns across 10 bases. Germline values: CDR1 DFQATT, CDR2 SNEGSKA (reference sequence). V shed 5 bases and J 5 bases; nucleotides not matched to a gene: 9. CDR3 length: 14 amino acids. Here the CDR3 DNA reads TGCAGTGCTCGTCACCGGGACAGGGGCCACGAGCAGTACTTC. Its translation: CSARHRDRGHEQYF.

This clonotype was observed once. Since no conserved phenylalanine or tryptophan closes the CDR3, a read error is the likely cause. This chain joins TRBV15 and TRBJ2-3, with TRBD2 identical over 7 bases. The germline V gene has CDR1 LNHNV and CDR2 YYDKDF (reference sequence). The J segment lost 3 bases and the V segment lost 3 bases, leaving 9 bases of the junction unmatched. The CDR3 extends over 16 amino acids. CDR3 sequence reads: CATSSQTSVWTDTQYS. The CDR3 DNA follows: TGTGCCACCAGCAGCCAAACTAGCGTTTGGACAGATACGCAGTATTCT.

This clonotype was counted at least ten times. V usage is TRBV10-3 and J usage is TRBJ1-1; possibly TRBD1 for D (5 bases). The CDR3 runs to 16 residues. Germline loops: CDR1 ENHRY, CDR2 SYGVKD. The V and J ends lost 0 bases and 4 bases respectively, with 15 bases between them. The CDR3, as DNA: TGTGCCATCAGTGAGTCTATATGGGGGGGTAGCACTGAAGCTTTCTTT. This translates into CAISESIWGGSTEAFF.

This clonotype has a count of ten or more. This chain connects TRBV29-1 to TRBJ2-7; 11 positions agree with TRBD2. CDR3 length: 13 amino acids. Germline-derived CDR1 and CDR2 are SQVTM and ANQGSEA. V was pared by 6 bases and J by 3 bases, with 4 bases of the junction left unmatched. The CDR3 DNA follows: TGCAGCGTGTTAGCGGGAGGGCACTACGAGCAGTACTTC. Amino acid sequence: CSVLAGGHYEQYF.

This clonotype was picked up many times. V and J are TRBV7-9 and TRBJ2-1; 8 nucleotides line up with TRBD1. Germline V gene data show CDR1 as SEHNR and CDR2 as FQNEAQ (reference sequence). The CDR3 is 14 residues long. Losses at the gene ends were 5 bases for V and 7 bases for J; bases not matched to a gene: 7. The chain's CDR3 is CASSLGQGNNEQFF. In DNA form, the CDR3 reads TGTGCCAGCAGCCTCGGACAGGGAAATAATGAGCAGTTCTTC.

V and J are TRBV20-1 and TRBJ2-2, with D unresolved. CDR3 length: 12 residues. Deletions cut 6 bases from V and 9 bases from J, with 14 bases between. CDR1 DFQATT and CDR2 SNEGSKA come from the germline V gene (reference sequence). The CDR3 here is CSATDGARELFF. CDR3 DNA: TGCAGTGCAACGGACGGAGCACGGGAGCTGTTTTTT.

This clonotype was counted many times. The chain links TRBV7-3 to TRBJ1-1, with 10 nucleotides matching TRBD1. The CDR3 has 18 residues. Trimming at V came to 3 bases and at J to 1 base, leaving 11 bases not matched to a gene. In germline, CDR1 is SGHTA, CDR2 FQGTGA. The CDR3 nucleotides read TGTGCCAGCAGCTTCGGGCCCGGGACAGGGGTTGGGAACACTGAAGCTTTCTTT. Amino acids: CASSFGPGTGVGNTEAFF.

The table lists this clonotype with many counts. The J gene is TRBJ2-5, the V gene TRBV15; no definite D call. Trimming cost V 5 bases and J 2 bases, with 9 bases left between them. Germline CDR1 is LNHNV and CDR2 is YYDKDF (reference sequence). This CDR3 comprises 13 residues. The chain's CDR3 is CATSGKTQETQYF. The CDR3 DNA reads TGTGCCACCAGCGGCAAAACTCAAGAGACCCAGTACTTC.

This clonotype was observed at least ten times. The gene calls are TRBV9 and TRBJ2-2; 8 nucleotides align to TRBD2. Germline values: CDR1 SGDLS, CDR2 YYNGEE. V lost 4 bases to trimming and J lost 1 base; unmatched junction nucleotides: 9. This CDR3 region has 17 residues. This chain's CDR3 is CASSLDGRDMNTGELFF. CDR3 nucleotides: TGTGCCAGCAGCTTAGACGGGAGGGATATGAACACCGGGGAGCTGTTTTTT.

The chain recombines TRBV7-2 with TRBJ2-7; D gene ambiguous. This CDR3 has 14 amino acids. The V end was cut by 1 base, the J end by 3 bases, with 10 bases between. Germline V gene sequence: CDR1 SGHTA, CDR2 FQGNSA. CDR3 bases: TGTGCCAGCAGCTTAGTTAGTTCGGGCTACGAGCAGTACTTC. Protein sequence: CASSLVSSGYEQYF.

The table lists this clonotype with many counts. The chain carries TRBV28 and TRBJ1-1; no firm D call. Germline CDR1 MDHEN, CDR2 SYDVKM. Deletions cut 6 bases from V and 11 bases from J, with 19 bases between. The CDR3 has 13 residues. CDR3 in amino acids: CASSALSGNGAFF. The CDR3 DNA reads as TGTGCCAGCAGCGCGCTGAGTGGGAACGGGGCTTTCTTT. Full variable domain (outside the CDR3, taken from reference TRBV28 and TRBJ1-1): DVKVTQSSRYLVKRTGEKVFLECVQDMDHENMFWYRQDPGLGLRLIYFSYDVKMKEKGDIPEGYSVSREKKERFSLILESASTNQTSMYLCASSALSGNGAFFGQGTRLTVV.

This clonotype was counted ten times or more. This chain uses TRBV4-3 with TRBJ2-1; 9 nucleotides match TRBD2. Germline-derived CDR1 and CDR2 are LGHNA and YSLEER. V lost 6 bases to trimming and J lost 4 bases; unmatched junction nucleotides: 7. The CDR3 loop spans 15 amino acids. CDR3 in DNA: TGCGCCAGCAGTCACGTTAGCGGGGGATACAATGAGCAGTTCTTC. Translated: CASSHVSGGYNEQFF.

The chain joins TRBV29-1 to TRBJ2-5, with unresolved D. With 5 bases removed from V and 5 bases from J, the gap between germline ends came to 12 bases. Germline values: CDR1 SQVTM, CDR2 ANQGSEA. There are 12 residues in the CDR3. The CDR3 sequence is CSVLLGWETQYF. The CDR3 DNA is TGCAGCGTTTTATTGGGGTGGGAGACCCAGTACTTC.

This clonotype has a handful of counts. This chain joins TRBV2 and TRBJ2-7; maybe TRBD1 (6 bases). The germline CDR1 and CDR2 sequences are SNHLY and FYNNEI. This CDR3 is built from 15 residues. V lost 10 bases and J lost 6, with 25 bases in between. DNA for the CDR3: TGTGCCATACCACACAGGGTGGGCAGCCTTTCCGAGCAGTACTTC. Amino acids: CAIPHRVGSLSEQYF.

In this sample, this clonotype turned up a few times. This rearrangement joins TRBV7-6 to TRBJ1-2, with D possibly matching TRBD1 (5 bases). The ends were cut back, 1 base at V and 8 bases at J, with 11 bases in the middle. Germline CDR1 SGHVS, CDR2 FNYEAQ. This CDR3 spans 13 amino acids. The CDR3 coding sequence is TGTGCCAGCAGCTTAGTAGTAGGGGACGGCTACACCTTC. Its translation is CASSLVVGDGYTF. Together with reference TRBV7-6 and TRBJ1-2, the CDR3 gives the full variable domain: GAGVSQSPRYKVTKRGQDVALRCDPISGHVSLYWYRQALGQGPEFLTYFNYEAQQDKSGLPNDRFSAERPEGSISTLTIQRTEQRDSAMYRCASSLVVGDGYTFGSGTRLTVV.

The table lists this clonotype with many counts. CDR3 region: CSARLAGDYNEQFF. Written as DNA, the CDR3 is TGCAGTGCCCGCCTAGCGGGAGACTACAATGAGCAGTTCTTC. This chain links TRBV20-1 with TRBJ2-1; 10 positions agree with TRBD2. The length of the CDR3 is 14 residues. Germline V lookup: CDR1 DFQATT, CDR2 SNEGSKA (reference sequence). After removal of 6 bases from V and 3 bases from J, the junction contained 5 bases not matched to a gene.

The chain uses TRBV20-1 and TRBJ1-1, with D perhaps TRBD1 (5 bases). Trimming stripped 6 bases from V and 0 bases from J, with 14 bases between. CDR3 length: 14 amino acids. Germline V gives CDR1 DFQATT, CDR2 SNEGSKA (reference sequence). The CDR3 here is CSASPWGLNTEAFF. For the CDR3, the DNA is TGCAGTGCAAGCCCCTGGGGGTTGAACACTGAAGCTTTCTTT.

This clonotype was seen a few times. This rearrangement joins TRBV6-1 to TRBJ2-4; perhaps TRBD1 as D (6 bases). Looked up from germline, CDR1 is MNHNS and CDR2 is SASEGT. The V end lost 8 bases, the J end lost 3 bases, and 14 bases lay between the germline ends. The CDR3 has 14 amino acids. The CDR3 DNA follows: TGTGCCAGCGAGGGGGAGTGGGTCAAAAACATTCAGTACTTC. It translates to CASEGEWVKNIQYF.

The gene calls are TRBV7-9 and TRBJ2-7; D is undetermined. The V gene's germline CDR1 is SEHNR and CDR2 FQNEAQ (reference sequence). V lost 5 bases, J lost 8 bases, and 13 bases lay in between. This CDR3 is built from 12 residues. As DNA, the CDR3 is TGTGCCAGCAGCGGATACAGCGACAAGCAGTACTTC. Translating it yields CASSGYSDKQYF. The whole variable domain, remainder taken from reference TRBV7-9 and TRBJ2-7, is DTGVSQNPRHKITKRGQNVTFRCDPISEHNRLYWYRQTLGQGPEFLTYFQNEAQLEKSRLLSDRFSAERPKGSFSTLEIQRTEQGDSAMYLCASSGYSDKQYFGPGTRLTVT.

This clonotype was observed at least ten times. Written as DNA, the CDR3 is TGTGCCAGCAGCATCAATAGCGGGGGGGGTGATGAGCAGTTCTTC. Its protein product is CASSINSGGGDEQFF. The chain couples TRBV7-8 to TRBJ2-1, with 11 bases fitting TRBD2. The junction had 8 bases not matched to a gene; V was cut back by 5 bases and J by 8 bases. The length of the CDR3 is 15 residues. Per germline, CDR1 SGHVS and CDR2 FQNEAQ.

This clonotype has more than one count but fewer than ten. The chain has TRBV5-1 and TRBJ2-5; 7 bases are shared with TRBD1. V lost 3 bases and J lost 1; bases outside the gene matches: 3. The CDR3 spans 14 residues. Germline CDR1 SGHRS, CDR2 YFSETQ. As DNA, the CDR3 is TGCGCCAGCAGCTGGGACAGTGGCCAAGAGACCCAGTACTTC. Protein: CASSWDSGQETQYF.

This chain connects TRBV7-2 to TRBJ2-1; D call uncertain. Between the trimmed V and J ends, which lost 2 bases and 7 bases, there was a span of 6 bases. The CDR3 has 12 residues. Germline V gene lookup returns CDR1 SGHTA and CDR2 FQGNSA. CDR3 region: CASSLTPNEQFF. The CDR3 nucleotides read TGTGCCAGCAGCTTAACTCCAAATGAGCAGTTCTTC. The whole variable domain, remainder taken from reference TRBV7-2 and TRBJ2-1, is GAGVSQSPSNKVTEKGKDVELRCDPISGHTALYWYRQSLGQGLEFLIYFQGNSAPDKSGLPSDRFSAERTGGSVSTLTIQRTQQEDSAVYLCASSLTPNEQFFGPGTRLTVL.

The sample holds many counts of this clonotype. The chain is built from TRBV6-1 and TRBJ2-7, with 9 bases fitting TRBD2. V lost 5 bases to trimming and J lost 2 bases; unmatched junction nucleotides: 4. Germline assignment: CDR1 MNHNS and CDR2 SASEGT. CDR3 length equals 14 residues. CDR3 DNA sequence: TGTGCCAGCAGTCCGCGGGGGGGGGCCTACGAGCAGTACTTC. It specifies CASSPRGGAYEQYF.

Of note for this clonotype: Given a much more abundant clone one base away, this may be a read error. CDR3: CGSSRTSTGELFF. The CDR3 DNA reads as TGCGGCAGCAGCCGGACGAGCACCGGGGAGCTGTTTTTT. V is TRBV4-3 and J is TRBJ2-2; D uncertain. The germline CDR1 and CDR2 sequences are LGHNA and YSLEER. CDR3 length: 13 amino acids.

There are a few counts of this clonotype. This chain joins TRBV5-1 and TRBJ1-1; D ambiguous. The V and J ends lost 4 bases and 2 bases respectively, with 12 bases between them. Germline loops: CDR1 SGHRS, CDR2 YFSETQ. This CDR3 has 14 residues. DNA of the CDR3: TGCGCCAGCAGCCTGGGAATATCCAACACTGAAGCTTTCTTT. It specifies CASSLGISNTEAFF.

This clonotype came up many times. The chain uses TRBV5-1 and TRBJ2-3, with D perhaps matching TRBD1 (5 bases). V was pared by 4 bases and J by 0 bases, with 9 bases between. CDR3 length: 14 amino acids. Germline V gene sequence: CDR1 SGHRS, CDR2 YFSETQ. CDR3 sequence reads: CASSPDRSTDTQYF. The CDR3 DNA follows: TGCGCCAGCAGCCCAGACAGAAGCACAGATACGCAGTATTTT.